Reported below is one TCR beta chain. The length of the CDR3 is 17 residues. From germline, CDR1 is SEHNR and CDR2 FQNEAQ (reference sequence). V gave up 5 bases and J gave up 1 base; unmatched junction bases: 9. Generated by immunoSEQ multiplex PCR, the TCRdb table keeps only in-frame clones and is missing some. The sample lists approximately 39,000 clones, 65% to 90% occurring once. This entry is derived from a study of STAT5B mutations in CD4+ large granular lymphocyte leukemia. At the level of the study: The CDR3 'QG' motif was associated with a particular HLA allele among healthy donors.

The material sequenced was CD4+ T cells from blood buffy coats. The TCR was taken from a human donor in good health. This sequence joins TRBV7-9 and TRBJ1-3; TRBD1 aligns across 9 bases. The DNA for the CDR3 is TGTGCCAGCAGCGAAAACAGGGGGCAGATTTCTGGAAACACCATATATTTT. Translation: CASSENRGQISGNTIYF.